One and the same sample provided the 5 T cell receptor beta chains below, sequenced in a study of read filtering for tumor transcriptome and immune sequencing. This library used 300 to 450 ng RNA and molecular barcoded adaptors spanning alpha/delta and beta/gamma chains. MiXCR was run by TCRdb on the reads, yielding one entry per CDR3 protein. In the table there are over 45,000 distinct CDR3 sequences, around 12% of which are singletons. The sample taken for sequencing was a population of CD138-negative cells sorted from bone marrow. Receptors were obtained from a donor older than 35 with multiple myeloma.

This clonotype was found many times. The rearrangement joins TRBV19 to TRBJ2-1, with D unresolved. The V gene lost 10 bases and the J gene lost 0 bases, with 16 bases spanning the gap. Germline CDR1 LNHDA, CDR2 SQIVND (reference sequence). The CDR3 sequence is 15 residues long. This chain's CDR3 is CATRVVAGSYNEQFF. In DNA, the CDR3 is TGTGCCACCAGAGTGGTAGCAGGCTCCTACAATGAGCAGTTCTTC.

Ten or more counts support this clonotype. This chain connects TRBV5-1 to TRBJ2-3, with 7 positions matching TRBD2. Losses at the gene ends were 2 bases for V and 5 bases for J; bases not matched to a gene: 5. Germline V gene sequence: CDR1 SGHRS, CDR2 YFSETQ. The CDR3 covers 14 residues. The CDR3 DNA is TGCGCCAGCAGCTTAAAAGGGAGGGGAGATACGCAGTATTTT. Amino acids: CASSLKGRGDTQYF. Full variable domain (remainder filled in from reference TRBV5-1 and TRBJ2-3): KAGVTQTPRYLIKTRGQQVTLSCSPISGHRSVSWYQQTPGQGLQFLFEYFSETQRNKGNFPGRFSGRQFSNSRSEMNVSTLELGDSALYLCASSLKGRGDTQYFGPGTRLTVL.

The rearrangement joins TRBV20-1 to TRBJ2-7, with D possibly being TRBD1 (5 bases). V gave up 6 bases and J gave up 9 bases, with 21 bases separating them. Germline CDR1 reads DFQATT; CDR2 reads SNEGSKA (reference sequence). The CDR3 is made up of 13 amino acids. This chain's CDR3 is CSAQPPGLRGQYF. For the CDR3, the DNA is TGCAGTGCACAACCGCCAGGGCTTCGCGGGCAGTACTTC.

This clonotype has at least ten counts. The V call is TRBV7-2, the J call TRBJ1-5; a weak D match, TRBD1 (5 bases). The CDR3 spans 15 residues. V lost 0 bases to trimming and J lost 6 bases, with 12 bases between them. In germline, CDR1 is SGHTA, CDR2 FQGNSA. The CDR3 region is CASSLAAGRGQPQHF. The CDR3 coding sequence is TGTGCCAGCAGCTTAGCGGCGGGGCGAGGTCAGCCCCAGCATTTT.

This clonotype was seen at least ten times. J is TRBJ2-7 and V is TRBV6-5, with D tentatively TRBD1 or TRBD2 (5 bases each). CDR3 length: 13 amino acids. Trimming removed 1 base from V and 4 bases from J, with 8 bases in between. CDR1 is MNHEY and CDR2 is SVGAGI in the germline V gene. This chain's CDR3 is CASSYYGGYEQYF. In DNA, the CDR3 is TGTGCCAGCAGTTACTATGGGGGTTACGAGCAGTACTTC.